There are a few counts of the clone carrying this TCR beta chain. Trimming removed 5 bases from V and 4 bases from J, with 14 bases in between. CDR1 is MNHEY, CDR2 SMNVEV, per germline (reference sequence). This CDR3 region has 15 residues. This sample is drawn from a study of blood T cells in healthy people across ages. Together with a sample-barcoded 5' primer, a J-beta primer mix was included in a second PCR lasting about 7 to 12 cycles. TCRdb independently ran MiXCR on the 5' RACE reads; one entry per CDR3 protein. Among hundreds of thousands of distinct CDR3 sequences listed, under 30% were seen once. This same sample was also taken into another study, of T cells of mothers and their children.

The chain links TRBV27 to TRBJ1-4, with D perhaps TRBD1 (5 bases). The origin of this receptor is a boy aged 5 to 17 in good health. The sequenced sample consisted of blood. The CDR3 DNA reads TGTGCCAGCAGTCCCCGGGACGGTGTTAATGAAAAACTGTTTTTT. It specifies CASSPRDGVNEKLFF.